This T cell receptor beta chain is from a study of beta chain features in type 1 diabetes. Overall study findings and caveats: Among patients with Type 1 diabetes, TCRB CDR3s were moderately but significantly shorter in every one of the four CD4+ subsets. A potential influence of HLA type upon TCRB rearrangement remained unresolved herein.

The germline gives CDR1 MDHEN, CDR2 SYDVKM. This CDR3 region has 14 residues. V shed 5 bases, J shed 5 bases, and the junction held 5 bases outside the gene matches. Turning to this clone: As yet, its antigen is unknown.

Expressed TCRB transcripts got sequenced, as all isolated RNA was reverse transcribed. Libraries were prepared by immunoSEQ multiplex PCR; TCRdb keeps only in-frame clonotypes and omits some of them. The sample comprises around 340,000 clones, approximately 10% of which are singletons, and roughly 0.99% rests with the top ten. Sample: central memory CD4+ T cells from blood. The sequence came from a man aged 30-40 years with type 1 diabetes. The V call is TRBV28, the J call TRBJ1-5, with 8 bases that match TRBD1. CDR3 nucleotides: TGTGCCAGCAGTCCCGGACAGGGCGATCAGCCCCAGCATTTT. Encoded protein: CASSPGQGDQPQHF.